This T cell receptor (beta chain) stems from a study of control samples from healthy donors and cancer patients. CDR1 MDHEN and CDR2 SYDVKM come from the germline V gene. CDR3 length: 16 amino acids. The V gene end was trimmed by 7 bases and the J gene end by 4 bases; junction bases not matched to a gene: 14. TCRdb keeps only in-frame clones here, not all; method: immunoSEQ multiplex PCR. Seen here are a few hundred thousand clones, around nine tenths observed once, and the top ten hold 5.5% to 7.5%. This receptor was identified in a man aged 35 to 55 with head and neck cancer. Sequenced material: PBMCs. The V call is TRBV28, the J call TRBJ2-3; 7 bases are a match to TRBD1. The chain's CDR3 is CASTTQTGSYADTQYF. The CDR3 region has the DNA TGTGCCAGCACCACTCAGACAGGGTCCTACGCAGATACGCAGTATTTT.